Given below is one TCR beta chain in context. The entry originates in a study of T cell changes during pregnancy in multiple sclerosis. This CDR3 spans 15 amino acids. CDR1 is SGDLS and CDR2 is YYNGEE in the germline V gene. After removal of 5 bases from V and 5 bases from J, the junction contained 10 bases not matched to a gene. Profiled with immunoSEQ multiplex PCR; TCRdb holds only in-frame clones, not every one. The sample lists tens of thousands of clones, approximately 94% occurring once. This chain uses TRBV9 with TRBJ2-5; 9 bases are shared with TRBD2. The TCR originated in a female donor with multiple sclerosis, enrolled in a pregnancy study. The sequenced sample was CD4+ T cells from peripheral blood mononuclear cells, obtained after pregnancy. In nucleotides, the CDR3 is TGTGCCAGCAGTGAAGCGGGGGGATGGGGGGAGACCCAGTACTTC. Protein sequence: CASSEAGGWGETQYF.